This T cell receptor (beta chain) originates from a study of T cell responses to AZD1222 COVID-19 vaccine. Whole-study findings and limits: The sample set comprised mostly white British donors with more females, and clonal diversity was possibly underestimated. The study identified only 6 or 7 AZD1222 recipients as seropositive at baseline. Spike-spanning, vaccine-associated CD4 TCRs were dominant at 160-218 and 743-854.

The CDR3 covers 12 residues. V shed 6 bases and J shed 1 base, with 6 bases lying between them. Germline V lookup: CDR1 SGHVS, CDR2 FQNEAQ. Turning to this clone: Its antigen remains unknown.

Some clones are missing from TCRdb's copy, which holds only in-frame ones; the method was immunoSEQ multiplex PCR. Of over 100,000 clones in the sample, over 75% were seen once. This specimen consisted of peripheral blood, obtained on day 0 of AZD1222 vaccination. This TCR was sampled from an adult in good health. J is TRBJ1-1 and V is TRBV7-8; no firm D call. As DNA, the CDR3 is TGTGCCAGCAGACAAGGGAACACTGAAGCTTTCTTT. Its protein product is CASRQGNTEAFF.